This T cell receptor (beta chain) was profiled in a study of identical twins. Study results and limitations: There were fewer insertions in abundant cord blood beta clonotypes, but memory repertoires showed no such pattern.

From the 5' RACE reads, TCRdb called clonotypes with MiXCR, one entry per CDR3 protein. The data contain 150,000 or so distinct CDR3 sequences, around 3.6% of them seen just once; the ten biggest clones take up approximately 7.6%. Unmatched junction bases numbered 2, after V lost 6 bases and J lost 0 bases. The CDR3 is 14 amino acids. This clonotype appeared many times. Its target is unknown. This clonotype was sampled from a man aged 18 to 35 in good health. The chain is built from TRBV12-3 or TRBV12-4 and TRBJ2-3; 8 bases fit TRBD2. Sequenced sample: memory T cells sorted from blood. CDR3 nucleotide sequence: TGTGCCAGCAGGGTAGCGGGAAGCACAGATACGCAGTATTTT. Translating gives CASRVAGSTDTQYF.